Presented here are 12 T cell receptor beta chains from one specimen sequenced in a study of T cells in localized non-small cell lung cancer (dated by TCRdb to between 2020 and 2021). Libraries were made using the immunoSEQ multiplex PCR assay. The source is immuneACCESS, and TCRdb retained only in-frame sequences with V and J called. Part of the clones is not carried over; for the studies checked, unresolved V genes explain less than half of this, and the remainder is unexplained. The sample records around 31,000 clones, 89% of which are singletons. About 9.3% of the sample is held by the ten biggest clonotypes. The sequenced sample was peripheral blood, obtained before any cancer treatment. The receptors derive from a woman aged 35-75 years with stage I lung adenocarcinoma.

This sequence joins TRBV28 and TRBJ2-5; D tentatively reads TRBD1 or TRBD2 (6 bases each). This CDR3 is 15 amino acids long. CDR1 and CDR2 (germline): MDHEN, SYDVKM. Trimming left V 3 bases short and J 5 bases short, with 16 bases between. CDR3: CASSLRGAPGETQYF. The CDR3 nucleotides read TGTGCCAGCAGTTTGAGGGGGGCCCCTGGGGAGACCCAGTACTTC.

This chain connects TRBV4-1 to TRBJ2-3; D might be TRBD1 (6 bases). Trimming pared 2 bases from V and 0 bases from J, leaving 12 bases between. The CDR3 is made up of 16 amino acids. Germline V gene sequence: CDR1 MGHRA, CDR2 YSYEKL. CDR3 amino acids: CASSQHRDTSTDTQYF. The CDR3 DNA sequence: TGCGCCAGCAGCCAACACCGGGACACGAGCACAGATACGCAGTATTTT.

The CDR3 reads CASSVEGGITDTQYF. The CDR3, as DNA: TGTGCCAGCAGCGTAGAGGGAGGGATCACAGATACGCAGTATTTT. The gene calls are TRBV9 and TRBJ2-3, with TRBD2 identical over 7 bases. CDR3 length: 15 residues. The germline V gene has CDR1 SGDLS and CDR2 YYNGEE. J gave up 2 bases and V 0 bases, and 3 bases lay outside the gene matches.

The rearrangement joins TRBV5-6 to TRBJ1-6; no clear D. The CDR3 spans 14 residues. CDR1 is SGHDT and CDR2 is YYEEEE in the germline V gene. V was clipped by 2 bases and J by 7 bases, with 10 bases between them. This CDR3 is CASSFPGGNSPLHF. CDR3 sequence (DNA): TGTGCCAGCAGCTTTCCGGGAGGCAATTCACCCCTCCACTTT.

The chain has TRBV2 and TRBJ2-3; 7 bases line up with TRBD2. The CDR3 consists of 15 residues. V gave up 6 bases and J gave up 1 base; unmatched junction bases: 7. Germline lookup yields CDR1 SNHLY and CDR2 FYNNEI. CDR3 nucleotide sequence: TGTGCCAGCAGGGGGGAGGGTCTCGGCACAGATACGCAGTATTTT. Protein: CASRGEGLGTDTQYF.

The J gene is TRBJ2-5, the V gene TRBV4-2, with 13 bases that match TRBD2. Trimming cost V 4 bases and J 0 bases; bases outside gene matches: 2. This CDR3 spans 16 amino acids. Germline V gives CDR1 LGHNA, CDR2 YNFKEQ. The CDR3 nucleotides are TGTGCCAGCAGCCTGACTAGCGGGGGGCACCAAGAGACCCAGTACTTC. This encodes CASSLTSGGHQETQYF.

The chain recombines TRBV28 with TRBJ1-3, with D possibly being TRBD1 (6 bases). V lost 2 bases and J lost 2, with 10 bases in between. The CDR3 has 15 residues. Per the germline V gene, CDR1 is MDHEN and CDR2 is SYDVKM. The DNA of the CDR3 is TGTGCCAGCAGTTTACCGAACAGGGCTGGAAACACCATATATTTT. Amino acids: CASSLPNRAGNTIYF.

The V call is TRBV28, the J call TRBJ1-5; weak D call: TRBD1 (6 bases). CDR1 is MDHEN and CDR2 is SYDVKM in the germline V gene. CDR3 size: 13 residues. V was shortened by 8 bases and J by 7 bases, with 15 bases between the two germline ends. CDR3 protein: CASRLQGGQPQHF. CDR3 sequence (DNA): TGTGCCAGCCGCTTACAGGGAGGGCAGCCCCAGCATTTT.

The chain joins TRBV15 to TRBJ1-2; a weak D match, TRBD1 (6 bases). This CDR3 spans 16 amino acids. Trimming shortened V by 0 bases and J by 1 base, and 12 bases separated the two germline ends. CDR1 is LNHNV, CDR2 YYDKDF, per germline (reference sequence). CDR3 amino acids: CATSRDRRGRNYGYTF. As DNA, the CDR3 is TGTGCCACCAGCAGAGATCGCAGGGGCCGTAACTATGGCTACACCTTC.

This clone showed up just once. V usage is TRBV18 and J usage is TRBJ2-7; possible D gene TRBD1, 6 bases. V lost 2 bases to trimming and J lost 2 bases, with 16 bases between them. Looked up from germline, CDR1 is KGHSH and CDR2 is LQKENI. The CDR3 sequence is 16 residues long. CDR3 coding DNA: TGTGCCAGCTCACCAAGTAGGGACATCGTGGCCTACGAGCAGTACTTC. Translation gives CASSPSRDIVAYEQYF.

The chain has TRBV2 and TRBJ1-2; D is unclear. The length of the CDR3 is 12 residues. Per the germline V gene, CDR1 is SNHLY and CDR2 is FYNNEI. V was clipped by 4 bases and J by 8 bases, with 11 bases between them. CDR3 in DNA: TGTGCCAGCAGTGCGTCGCAATGGGGCTACACCTTC. Translated: CASSASQWGYTF.

The V call is TRBV29-1, the J call TRBJ1-1; D might be TRBD1 (6 bases). V was clipped by 5 bases and J by 6 bases, with 16 bases between them. Germline-derived CDR1 and CDR2 are SQVTM and ANQGSEA. The CDR3 runs to 13 residues. CDR3 DNA sequence: TGCAGCGTTTCTCAGGGGATGGTGGCTGAAGCTTTCTTT. This encodes CSVSQGMVAEAFF.